One and the same sample provided the 14 T cell receptor beta chains below, sequenced in a study of blood T cell repertoires in COVID-19. Libraries were prepared by immunoSEQ multiplex PCR; TCRdb keeps only in-frame clonotypes and omits some of them. The sample lists about 360,000 clones; approximately 86% were seen once. The source material was peripheral blood. These receptors were taken from a woman aged 55-70 years with COVID-19, enrolled during active disease.

Only one count was recorded for this clone. A read error likely explains this, since a far larger clone differs by one base. The chain employs TRBV5-4 and TRBJ2-1; 9 nucleotides align to TRBD1. CDR1 is SGHNT and CDR2 is YYREEE in the germline V gene (reference sequence). The ends lost 2 bases at V and 2 bases at J; junction bases unmatched: 2. The CDR3 spans 15 residues. In DNA form, the CDR3 reads TGTGCCAGCAGCTTTAGGGACAGGGCCTACAATGAGCAGTTCTTC. Its translation is CASSFRDRAYNEQFF. Supplemented by reference TRBV5-4 and TRBJ2-1, the full variable domain reads ETGVTQSPTHLIKTRGQQVTLRCSSQSGHNTVSWYQQALGQGPQFIFQYYREEENGRGNFPPRFSGLQFPNYSSELNVNALELDDSALYLCASSFRDRAYNEQFFGPGTRLTVL.

The J gene is TRBJ2-3, the V gene TRBV7-9; D call uncertain. Germline V gives CDR1 SEHNR, CDR2 FQNEAQ (reference sequence). Deletions cut 1 base from V and 7 bases from J, with 6 bases between. The CDR3 has 12 residues. The CDR3 sequence is CASSLGPYTQYF. The CDR3 DNA is TGTGCCAGCAGCTTAGGGCCCTATACGCAGTATTTT.

The DNA for the CDR3 is TGTGCCAGCAGCTCCACAAGGCTAGCGAGCACAGATACGCAGTATTTT. This encodes CASSSTRLASTDTQYF. This chain links TRBV7-9 with TRBJ2-3; a possible D gene is TRBD2 (6 bases). The V gene lost 4 bases and the J gene lost 0 bases, with 14 bases spanning the gap. The CDR3 runs to 16 residues. CDR1 is SEHNR, CDR2 FQNEAQ, per germline (reference sequence).

As for this clone: The identical CDR3 is also encoded by other nucleotide sequences in the sample. This chain links TRBV7-9 with TRBJ2-1; 8 nucleotides match TRBD2. V shed 4 bases, J shed 2 bases, and the junction held 4 bases outside the gene matches. The CDR3 loop spans 15 amino acids. From germline, CDR1 is SEHNR and CDR2 FQNEAQ (reference sequence). CDR3 sequence reads: CASSSRGGTYNEQFF. The CDR3 region has the DNA TGTGCCAGCAGCTCCCGGGGGGGCACCTACAATGAGCAGTTCTTC.

This chain joins TRBV6-6 and TRBJ1-2, with TRBD1 matching 9 bases. J gave up 2 bases and V 5 bases, and 3 bases lay outside the gene matches. The CDR3 extends over 14 amino acids. The V gene's germline CDR1 is MNHNY and CDR2 SVGAGI (reference sequence). CDR3 region: CASSPQGANYGYTF. DNA for the CDR3: TGTGCCAGCAGTCCACAGGGGGCGAACTATGGCTACACCTTC.

CDR3 sequence (DNA): TGTGCCAGCGGCACTAGCGGGGGGAAAGAGACCCAGTACTTC. As protein: CASGTSGGKETQYF. The J gene is TRBJ2-5, the V gene TRBV3-1 (or the pseudogene TRBV3-2), with 12 bases aligning to TRBD2. The germline V gene has CDR1 LGHDT and CDR2 YNNKEL (reference sequence). V lost 8 bases to trimming and J lost 3 bases; unmatched junction nucleotides: 4. This CDR3 spans 14 amino acids.

This clone was counted once. The rearrangement joins TRBV12-5 to TRBJ2-3; possibly TRBD2 for D (5 bases). Germline CDR1 and CDR2: LGHNT and FRNRAP. V lost 3 bases, J lost 7 bases, and 11 bases lay in between. There are 13 residues in the CDR3. CDR3 nucleotides: TGTGCTAGTGGTTTCCAACTCGGGAATACGCAGTATTTT. Translation gives CASGFQLGNTQYF.

This chain joins TRBV7-8 and TRBJ1-1; tentatively, D is TRBD1 (6 bases). The CDR3 loop spans 12 amino acids. Trimming removed 5 bases at V and 7 bases at J, with 11 bases between. In germline, CDR1 is SGHVS, CDR2 FQNEAQ. For the CDR3, the DNA is TGTGCCAGCAGCCCGGACAGTTATGAAGCTTTCTTT. Amino acid sequence: CASSPDSYEAFF.

V usage is TRBV11-3 and J usage is TRBJ1-1, with 7 positions matching TRBD1. Trimming cost V 5 bases and J 6 bases; bases outside gene matches: 6. CDR3 length: 13 residues. The germline CDR1 and CDR2 sequences are SGHNT and YENEEA. CDR3 region: CASSRQGGAEAFF. CDR3 DNA: TGTGCCAGCAGCAGACAGGGAGGCGCTGAAGCTTTCTTT.

The V and J genes are TRBV2 and TRBJ1-2; 10 nucleotides agree with TRBD1. The CDR3 has 13 residues. J gave up 6 bases and V 9 bases, and 7 bases lay outside the gene matches. Germline-derived CDR1 and CDR2 are SNHLY and FYNNEI. The CDR3 coding sequence is TGTGCCAGGACAGGGGGCGAATCGAATGGCTACACCTTC. The encoded protein is CARTGGESNGYTF.

This sequence joins TRBV19 and TRBJ1-1; TRBD1 agrees at 7 bases. The CDR3 loop spans 13 amino acids. The junction had 5 bases not matched to a gene; V was cut back by 6 bases and J by 4 bases. Per germline, CDR1 LNHDA and CDR2 SQIVND (reference sequence). The CDR3 protein is CASSPGGSTEAFF. The CDR3 bases are TGTGCCAGTAGCCCAGGGGGGAGCACTGAAGCTTTCTTT.

The chain couples TRBV6-6 to TRBJ1-2; D is perhaps TRBD1 (5 bases). This CDR3 is built from 15 residues. CDR1 and CDR2 (germline): MNHNY, SVGAGI (reference sequence). V lost 7 bases and J 2 bases, leaving 17 bases between the germline ends. In DNA form, the CDR3 reads TGTGCCAGCATCGACAGACCGACAGCCAACTATGGCTACACCTTC. Its protein product is CASIDRPTANYGYTF.

V and J are TRBV11-2 and TRBJ2-2; possible D gene TRBD1, 6 bases. Germline CDR1 and CDR2: SGHAT and FQNNGV. The CDR3 consists of 15 residues. Trimming removed 4 bases at V and 7 bases at J, with 16 bases between. Here the CDR3 reads CASSYRTVSSGELFF. As DNA, the CDR3 is TGTGCCAGCAGCTACCGGACAGTATCGAGCGGGGAGCTGTTTTTT.

The chain combines TRBV2 with TRBJ1-1; the match to TRBD1 covers 8 bases. From germline, CDR1 is SNHLY and CDR2 FYNNEI. J gave up 1 base and V 8 bases, and 3 bases lay outside the gene matches. The CDR3 extends over 13 amino acids. CDR3 nucleotides: TGTGCCAGCCGACAGGGGCGGAACACTGAAGCTTTCTTT. Protein: CASRQGRNTEAFF.